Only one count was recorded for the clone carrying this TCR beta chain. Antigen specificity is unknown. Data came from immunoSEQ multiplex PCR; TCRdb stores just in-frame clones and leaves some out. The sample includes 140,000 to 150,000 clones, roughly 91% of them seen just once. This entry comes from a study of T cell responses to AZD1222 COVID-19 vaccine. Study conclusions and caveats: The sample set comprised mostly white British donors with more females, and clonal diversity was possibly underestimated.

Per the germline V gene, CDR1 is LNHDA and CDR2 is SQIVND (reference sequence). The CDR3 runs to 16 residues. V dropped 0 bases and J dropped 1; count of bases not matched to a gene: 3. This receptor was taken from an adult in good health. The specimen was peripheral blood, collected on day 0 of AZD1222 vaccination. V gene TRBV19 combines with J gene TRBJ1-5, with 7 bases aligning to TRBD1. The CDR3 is CASSIDSGQSNQPQHF. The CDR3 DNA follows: TGTGCCAGTAGTATAGATTCGGGACAGAGCAATCAGCCCCAGCATTTT.